This T cell receptor (beta chain) was obtained from a study of cytomegalovirus exposure and HLA in healthy donors. Study-level background: Drawn from HLA-typed donors, roughly 87 million unique TCRs were held in an early data release.

Germline V gene data show CDR1 as LGHNA and CDR2 as YSLEER. This CDR3 region has 18 residues. Trimming removed 0 bases at V and 6 bases at J, with 18 bases between. General study results and limits: The majority of TCR sequences were rare, yet some public TCRs appeared in many donors. When analyzed later, the rates of TCR association showed variation by HLA locus, with DRB1 the most and HLA-C the fewest.

A remark on this clone: No antigen is known for it.

PCR was performed using 60 Vbeta and 13 Jbeta primers. Sequencing used immunoSEQ multiplex PCR; TCRdb keeps in-frame clones, though not all of them. The repertoire includes over 150,000 clones, 60% to 85% of them detected once, and 1.5% sits in the top ten. The receptor was derived from a girl under 18 in good health and CMV-seropositive. The J gene is TRBJ1-6, the V gene TRBV4-3, with D perhaps matching TRBD1 (5 bases). Sequenced input: PBMCs. The CDR3 here is CASSQDRVRGSSNSPLHF. The CDR3, as DNA: TGCGCCAGCAGCCAAGATAGGGTCCGGGGGAGCTCTAATTCACCCCTCCACTTT.